Presented here are 8 T cell receptor beta chains from one specimen sequenced in a study of vaccination and CD4 T cells after COVID-19. The Oncomine TCR Beta short-read assay was applied to DNA of cultured CD4+ T cells. Using its own MiXCR run on the PCR reads, TCRdb lists one record per CDR3 protein. The profile shows roughly 20,000 distinct CDR3 sequences, 60% of them singletons. These receptors' antigens are unknown. As for treatment: roughly ten-day PBMC culture with coronavirus spike peptide pools or control peptides (ViraFEST assay). This specimen consisted of CD4+ T cells from blood, cultured in vitro, obtained after SARS-CoV-2 vaccination. The receptors derive from a human donor who had recovered from COVID-19.

This chain connects TRBV2 to TRBJ2-5; no reliable D call. Trimming shortened V by 2 bases and J by 5 bases, and 12 bases separated the two germline ends. This CDR3 region has 14 residues. Germline CDR1 is SNHLY and CDR2 is FYNNEI. The CDR3 here is CASSETASAETQYF. CDR3 nucleotides: TGTGCCAGCAGTGAAACGGCCAGCGCGGAGACCCAGTACTTC.

This chain connects TRBV18 to TRBJ1-2, with D hard to call. Trimming removed 2 bases from V and 3 bases from J, with 7 bases in between. This CDR3 has 13 amino acids. Germline V CDR1 and CDR2: KGHSH, LQKENI. CDR3 residues: CASSPDKDYGYTF. The DNA for the CDR3 is TGTGCCAGCTCACCAGACAAGGACTATGGCTACACCTTC. The whole variable domain, filled in from reference TRBV18 and TRBJ1-2, reads NAGVMQNPRHLVRRRGQEARLRCSPMKGHSHVYWYRQLPEEGLKFMVYLQKENIIDESGMPKERFSAEFPKEGPSILRIQQVVRGDSAAYFCASSPDKDYGYTFGSGTRLTVV.

In its sample, this clonotype was seen a few times. CDR3 sequence reads: CSARDGHHLSNQPQHF. The CDR3 nucleotides read TGCAGTGCTAGAGATGGACATCACCTTAGCAATCAGCCCCAGCATTTT. J is TRBJ1-5 and V is TRBV20-1, with a weak D call TRBD1 (5 bases). Looked up from germline, CDR1 is DFQATT and CDR2 is SNEGSKA (reference sequence). The CDR3 consists of 16 residues. V was pared by 0 bases and J by 0 bases, with 12 bases between.

J is TRBJ1-3 and V is TRBV6-1; tentatively, D is TRBD1 (6 bases). With 6 bases removed from V and 4 bases from J, the gap between germline ends came to 13 bases. The germline CDR1 and CDR2 sequences are MNHNS and SASEGT. The CDR3 spans 14 residues. Written as DNA, the CDR3 is TGTGCCAGCAGAGATACAGGGTTAGGAAACACCATATATTTT. Amino acids: CASRDTGLGNTIYF.

This clonotype was detected a few times. The rearrangement uses TRBV6-1 and TRBJ1-2; D is perhaps TRBD1 (5 bases). Trimming stripped 6 bases from V and 7 bases from J, with 21 bases between. CDR3 size: 15 residues. CDR1 and CDR2 from the germline V gene are MNHNS and SASEGT. Written as DNA, the CDR3 is TGTGCCAGCAGCAGGCCGCAGGGAGTTGTAGGTGGCTACACCTTC. Protein sequence: CASSRPQGVVGGYTF.

This clonotype was found a few times. The chain joins TRBV7-9 to TRBJ1-2; D perhaps matches TRBD1 (6 bases). CDR3 length: 13 residues. Trimming stripped 3 bases from V and 3 bases from J, with 8 bases between. CDR1 SEHNR and CDR2 FQNEAQ come from the germline V gene (reference sequence). CDR3 nucleotides: TGTGCCAGCAGCTTTGACAGGCACTATGGCTACACCTTC. It yields the protein CASSFDRHYGYTF.

The rearrangement uses TRBV15 and TRBJ2-3; possibly TRBD2 for D (5 bases). This CDR3 region has 16 residues. The V gene lost 5 bases and the J gene lost 0 bases, with 15 bases spanning the gap. Germline V gives CDR1 LNHNV, CDR2 YYDKDF (reference sequence). In nucleotides, the CDR3 is TGTGCCACCAGCCGAAGGGAGAGCCCAAGCACAGATACGCAGTATTTT. Translated, it gives CATSRRESPSTDTQYF.

The chain carries TRBV7-2 and TRBJ2-2; D uncertain. Germline V gives CDR1 SGHTA, CDR2 FQGNSA. V shed 0 bases and J shed 4 bases, with 6 bases lying between them. The CDR3 runs 14 residues. CDR3 DNA sequence: TGTGCCAGCAGCTTAGCGTCTGCCACCGGGGAGCTGTTTTTT. It translates to CASSLASATGELFF. The full variable domain, its missing parts supplied by reference TRBV7-2 and TRBJ2-2, is GAGVSQSPSNKVTEKGKDVELRCDPISGHTALYWYRQSLGQGLEFLIYFQGNSAPDKSGLPSDRFSAERTGGSVSTLTIQRTQQEDSAVYLCASSLASATGELFFGEGSRLTVL.